This T cell receptor (beta chain) derives from a study of T-cell reconstitution after alpha-beta-depleted transplantation in children. The CDR3 is made up of 12 amino acids. J was trimmed by 3 bases and V by 8 bases; bases with no gene match: 2. In germline, CDR1 is MNHEY, CDR2 SMNVEV (reference sequence). Preparation of the TCRbeta library used unique molecular identifiers. TCRdb used MiXCR to reprocess the PCR reads, holding one entry per CDR3 protein. Counted here are 250,000 to 300,000 distinct CDR3 sequences, approximately 9.6% occurring once; the ten biggest clones make up about a tenth. The V call is TRBV27, the J call TRBJ2-7, with 9 bases matching TRBD1. This specimen consisted of PBMCs from the stem cell graft donor, obtained from the stem cell graft. This TCR was sampled from a human donor who donated a stem cell graft to a child with SCID. CDR3 nucleotide sequence: TGTGCCAGCCGGGACAGGGACTACGAGCAGTACTTC. Translated, it gives CASRDRDYEQYF.